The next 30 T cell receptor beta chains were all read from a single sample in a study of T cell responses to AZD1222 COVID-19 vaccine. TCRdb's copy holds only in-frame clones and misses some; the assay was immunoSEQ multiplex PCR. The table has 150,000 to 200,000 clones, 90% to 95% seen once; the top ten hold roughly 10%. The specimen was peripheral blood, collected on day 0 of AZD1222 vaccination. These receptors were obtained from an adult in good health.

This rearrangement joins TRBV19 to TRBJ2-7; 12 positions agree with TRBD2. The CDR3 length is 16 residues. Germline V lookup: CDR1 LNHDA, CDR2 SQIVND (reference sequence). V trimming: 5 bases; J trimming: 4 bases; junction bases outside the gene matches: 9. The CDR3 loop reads CASSPFRTSGTYEQYF. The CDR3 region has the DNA TGTGCCAGTAGTCCGTTCCGGACTAGCGGGACGTACGAGCAGTACTTC.

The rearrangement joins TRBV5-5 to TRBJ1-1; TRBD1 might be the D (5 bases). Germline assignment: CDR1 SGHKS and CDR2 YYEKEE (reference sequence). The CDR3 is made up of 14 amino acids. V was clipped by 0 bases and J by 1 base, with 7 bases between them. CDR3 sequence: CASSLGQTNTEAFF. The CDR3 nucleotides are TGTGCCAGCAGCTTGGGACAGACGAACACTGAAGCTTTCTTT.

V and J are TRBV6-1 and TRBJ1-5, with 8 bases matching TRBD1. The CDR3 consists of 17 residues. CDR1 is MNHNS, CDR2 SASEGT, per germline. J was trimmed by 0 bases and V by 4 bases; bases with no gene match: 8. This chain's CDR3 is CASSGRQGSDSNQPQHF. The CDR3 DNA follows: TGTGCCAGCAGTGGCCGACAGGGGTCGGATAGCAATCAGCCCCAGCATTTT.

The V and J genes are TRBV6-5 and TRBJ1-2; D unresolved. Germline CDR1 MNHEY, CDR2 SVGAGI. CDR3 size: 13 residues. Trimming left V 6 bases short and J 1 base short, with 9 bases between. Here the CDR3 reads CASRGNINYGYTF. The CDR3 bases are TGTGCCAGCAGGGGAAATATTAACTATGGCTACACCTTC.

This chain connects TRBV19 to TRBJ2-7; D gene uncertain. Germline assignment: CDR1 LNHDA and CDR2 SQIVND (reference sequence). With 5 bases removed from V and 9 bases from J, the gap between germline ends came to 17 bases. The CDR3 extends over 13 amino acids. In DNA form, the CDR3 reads TGTGCCAGTAGTCCCACGCTGATGAGTGGGCAGTACTTC. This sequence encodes CASSPTLMSGQYF.

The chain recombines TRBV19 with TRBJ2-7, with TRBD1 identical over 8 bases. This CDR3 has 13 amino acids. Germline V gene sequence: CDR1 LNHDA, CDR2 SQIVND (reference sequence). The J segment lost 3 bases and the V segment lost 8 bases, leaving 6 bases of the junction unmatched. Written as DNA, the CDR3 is TGTGCCAGTGGACAGGGTTCCTTCTACGAGCAGTACTTC. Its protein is CASGQGSFYEQYF.

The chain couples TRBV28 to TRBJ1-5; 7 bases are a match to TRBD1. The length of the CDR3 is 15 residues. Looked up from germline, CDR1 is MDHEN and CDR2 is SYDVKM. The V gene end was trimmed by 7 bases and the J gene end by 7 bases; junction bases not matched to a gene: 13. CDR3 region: CASNPTGRVGQPQHF. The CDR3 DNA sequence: TGTGCCAGCAACCCGACAGGGAGAGTGGGACAGCCCCAGCATTTT.

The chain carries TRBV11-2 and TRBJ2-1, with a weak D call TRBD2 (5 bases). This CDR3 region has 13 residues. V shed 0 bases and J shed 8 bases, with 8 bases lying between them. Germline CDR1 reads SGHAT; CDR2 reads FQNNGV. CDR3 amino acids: CASSLEDGDEQFF. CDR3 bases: TGTGCCAGCAGCTTAGAAGACGGGGATGAGCAGTTCTTC.

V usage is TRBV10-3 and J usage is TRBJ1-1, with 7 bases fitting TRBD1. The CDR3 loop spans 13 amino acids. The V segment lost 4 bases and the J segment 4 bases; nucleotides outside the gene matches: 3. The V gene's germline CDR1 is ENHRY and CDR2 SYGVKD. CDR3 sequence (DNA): TGTGCCATCAGTGGACAGGGAGGCACTGAAGCTTTCTTT. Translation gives CAISGQGGTEAFF.

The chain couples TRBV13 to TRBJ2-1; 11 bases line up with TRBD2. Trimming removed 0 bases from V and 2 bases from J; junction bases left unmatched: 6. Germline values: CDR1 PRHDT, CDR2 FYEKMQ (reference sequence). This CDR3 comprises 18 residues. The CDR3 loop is CASSLGLAGGLPYNEQFF. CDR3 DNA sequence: TGTGCCAGCAGCTTAGGCCTAGCGGGAGGACTGCCCTACAATGAGCAGTTCTTC. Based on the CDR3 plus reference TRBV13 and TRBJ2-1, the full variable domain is AAGVIQSPRHLIKEKRETATLKCYPIPRHDTVYWYQQGPGQDPQFLISFYEKMQSDKGSIPDRFSAQQFSDYHSELNMSSLELGDSALYFCASSLGLAGGLPYNEQFFGPGTRLTVL.

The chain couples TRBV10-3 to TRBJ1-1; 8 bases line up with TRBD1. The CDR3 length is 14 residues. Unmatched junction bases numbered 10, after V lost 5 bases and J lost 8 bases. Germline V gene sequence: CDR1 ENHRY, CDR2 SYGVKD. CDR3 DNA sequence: TGTGCCATCAGTTTAACGGATGGGGACAGGGAAGCTTTCTTT. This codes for CAISLTDGDREAFF.

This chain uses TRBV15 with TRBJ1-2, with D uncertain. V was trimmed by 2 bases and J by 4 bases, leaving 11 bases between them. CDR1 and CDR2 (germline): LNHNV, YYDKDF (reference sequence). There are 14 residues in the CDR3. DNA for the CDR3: TGTGCCACCAGCAGACAACGGACTTCCTATGGCTACACCTTC. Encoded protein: CATSRQRTSYGYTF. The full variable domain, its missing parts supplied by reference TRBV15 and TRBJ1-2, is DAMVIQNPRYQVTQFGKPVTLSCSQTLNHNVMYWYQQKSSQAPKLLFHYYDKDFNNEADTPDNFQSRRPNTSFCFLDIRSPGLGDTAMYLCATSRQRTSYGYTFGSGTRLTVV.

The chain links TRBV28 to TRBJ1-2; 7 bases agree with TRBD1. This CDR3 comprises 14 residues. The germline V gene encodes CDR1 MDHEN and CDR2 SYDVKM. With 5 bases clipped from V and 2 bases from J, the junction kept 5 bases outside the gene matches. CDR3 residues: CASSPWDRNYGYTF. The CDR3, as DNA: TGTGCCAGCAGTCCCTGGGACAGAAACTATGGCTACACCTTC.

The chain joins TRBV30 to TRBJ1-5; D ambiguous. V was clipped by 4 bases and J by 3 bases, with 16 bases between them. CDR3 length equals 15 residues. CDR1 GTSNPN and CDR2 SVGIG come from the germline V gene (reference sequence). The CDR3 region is CAWNPREKYNQPQHF. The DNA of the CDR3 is TGTGCCTGGAACCCCCGGGAGAAGTACAATCAGCCCCAGCATTTT. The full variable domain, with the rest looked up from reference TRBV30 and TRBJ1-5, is SQTIHQWPATLVQPVGSPLSLECTVEGTSNPNLYWYRQAAGRGLQLLFYSVGIGQISSEVPQNLSASRPQDRQFILSSKKLLLSDSGFYLCAWNPREKYNQPQHFGDGTRLSIL.

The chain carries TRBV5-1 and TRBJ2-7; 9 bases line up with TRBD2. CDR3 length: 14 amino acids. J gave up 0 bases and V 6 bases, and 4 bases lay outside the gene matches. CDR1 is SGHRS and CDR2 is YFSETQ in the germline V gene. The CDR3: CASKRGLASYEQYF. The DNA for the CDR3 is TGCGCCAGCAAACGGGGACTAGCCTCCTACGAGCAGTACTTC.

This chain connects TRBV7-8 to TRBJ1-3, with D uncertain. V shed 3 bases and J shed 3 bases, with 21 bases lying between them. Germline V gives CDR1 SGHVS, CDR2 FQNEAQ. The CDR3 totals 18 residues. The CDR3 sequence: CASSLNTGWGGDGNTIYF. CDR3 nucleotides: TGTGCCAGCAGCTTGAACACGGGCTGGGGAGGTGATGGAAACACCATATATTTT.

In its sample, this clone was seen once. CDR3 protein: CASSSPGRGPRNQPQHF. Here the CDR3 DNA reads TGTGCCAGTAGTAGCCCAGGGAGGGGGCCGAGGAATCAGCCCCAGCATTTT. The chain carries TRBV19 and TRBJ1-5, with 7 bases aligning to TRBD1. Trimming cost V 4 bases and J 4 bases; bases outside gene matches: 13. The CDR3 has 17 residues. The germline CDR1 and CDR2 sequences are LNHDA and SQIVND (reference sequence).

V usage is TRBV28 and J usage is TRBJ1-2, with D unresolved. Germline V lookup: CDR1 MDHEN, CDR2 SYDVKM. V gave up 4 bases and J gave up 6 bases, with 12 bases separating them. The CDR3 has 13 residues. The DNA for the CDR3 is TGTGCCAGCAGTTCCCTCTCGCCGGATGGCTACACCTTC. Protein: CASSSLSPDGYTF.

The CDR3 is CATSRDLGTQPQHF. The CDR3 bases are TGTGCCACCAGCAGAGATCTTGGGACTCAGCCCCAGCATTTT. The J gene is TRBJ1-5, the V gene TRBV15; maybe TRBD1 (5 bases). This CDR3 is 14 amino acids long. Germline loops: CDR1 LNHNV, CDR2 YYDKDF (reference sequence). V lost 0 bases and J 6 bases, leaving 9 bases between the germline ends. Supplemented by reference TRBV15 and TRBJ1-5, the full variable domain reads DAMVIQNPRYQVTQFGKPVTLSCSQTLNHNVMYWYQQKSSQAPKLLFHYYDKDFNNEADTPDNFQSRRPNTSFCFLDIRSPGLGDTAMYLCATSRDLGTQPQHFGDGTRLSIL.

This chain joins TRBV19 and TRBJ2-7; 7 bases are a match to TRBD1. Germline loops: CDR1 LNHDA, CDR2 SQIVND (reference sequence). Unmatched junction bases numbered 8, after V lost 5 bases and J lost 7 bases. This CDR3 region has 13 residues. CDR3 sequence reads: CASSWGQPGEQYF. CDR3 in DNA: TGTGCCAGTAGTTGGGGACAGCCGGGGGAGCAGTACTTC.

For the CDR3, the DNA is TGTGCCTGGAGGGGGGGACAGGAATGGTTGAACGAGCAGTACTTC. It encodes CAWRGGQEWLNEQYF. The rearrangement joins TRBV30 to TRBJ2-7; 8 bases are a match to TRBD1. The CDR3 spans 15 residues. Per germline, CDR1 GTSNPN and CDR2 SVGIG (reference sequence). V lost 3 bases and J lost 5; bases outside the gene matches: 12.

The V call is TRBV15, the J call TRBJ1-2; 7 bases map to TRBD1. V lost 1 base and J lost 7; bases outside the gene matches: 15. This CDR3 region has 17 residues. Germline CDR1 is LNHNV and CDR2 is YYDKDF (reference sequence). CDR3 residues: CATSRASDRWDGGGYTF. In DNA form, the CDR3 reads TGTGCCACCAGCAGAGCTTCGGACAGGTGGGATGGTGGTGGCTACACCTTC.

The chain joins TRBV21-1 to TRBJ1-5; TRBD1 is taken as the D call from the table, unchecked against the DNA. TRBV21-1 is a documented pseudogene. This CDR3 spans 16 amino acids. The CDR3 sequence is CASSKAGGQGHQPQHF. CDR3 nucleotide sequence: TGTGCCAGCAGCAAAGCTGGGGGACAGGGCCATCAGCCCCAGCATTTT.

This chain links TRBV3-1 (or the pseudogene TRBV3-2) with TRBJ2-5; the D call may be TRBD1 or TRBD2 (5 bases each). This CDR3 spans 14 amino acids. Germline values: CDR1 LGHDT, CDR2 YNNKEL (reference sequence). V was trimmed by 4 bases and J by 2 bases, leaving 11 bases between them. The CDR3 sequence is CASSPPWGQETQYF. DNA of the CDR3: TGTGCCAGCAGCCCGCCCTGGGGGCAAGAGACCCAGTACTTC.

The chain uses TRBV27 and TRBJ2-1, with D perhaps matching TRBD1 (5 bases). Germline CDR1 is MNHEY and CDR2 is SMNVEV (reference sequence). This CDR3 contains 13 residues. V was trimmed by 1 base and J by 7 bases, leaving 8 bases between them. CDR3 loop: CASSLLGQNEQFF. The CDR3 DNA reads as TGTGCCAGCAGTTTATTGGGGCAAAATGAGCAGTTCTTC.

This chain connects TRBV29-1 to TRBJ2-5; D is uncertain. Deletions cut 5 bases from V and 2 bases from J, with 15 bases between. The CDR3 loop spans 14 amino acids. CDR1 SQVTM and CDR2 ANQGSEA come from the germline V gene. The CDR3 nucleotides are TGCAGCGTTACGGTATGGGCAGCACAAGAGACCCAGTACTTC. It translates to CSVTVWAAQETQYF.

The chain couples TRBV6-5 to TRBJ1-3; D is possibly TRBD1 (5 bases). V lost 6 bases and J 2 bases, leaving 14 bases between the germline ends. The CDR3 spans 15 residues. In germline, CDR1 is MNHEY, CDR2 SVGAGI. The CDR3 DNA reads TGTGCCAGCAGCCAGCTGGGGGGAGCTGGAAACACCATATATTTT. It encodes CASSQLGGAGNTIYF.

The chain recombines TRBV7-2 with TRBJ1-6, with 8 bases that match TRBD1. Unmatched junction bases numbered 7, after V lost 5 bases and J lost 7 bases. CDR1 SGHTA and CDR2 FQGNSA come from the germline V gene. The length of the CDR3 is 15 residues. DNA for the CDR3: TGTGCCAGCAGCGGGTACAGGGGGGGGAATTCACCCCTCCACTTT. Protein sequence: CASSGYRGGNSPLHF. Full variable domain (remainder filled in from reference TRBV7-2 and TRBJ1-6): GAGVSQSPSNKVTEKGKDVELRCDPISGHTALYWYRQSLGQGLEFLIYFQGNSAPDKSGLPSDRFSAERTGGSVSTLTIQRTQQEDSAVYLCASSGYRGGNSPLHFGNGTRLTVT.

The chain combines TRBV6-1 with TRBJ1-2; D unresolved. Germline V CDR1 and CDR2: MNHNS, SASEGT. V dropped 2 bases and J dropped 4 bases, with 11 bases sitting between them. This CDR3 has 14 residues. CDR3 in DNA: TGTGCCAGCAGTGAAAGGGAGTCCGGCTATGGCTACACCTTC. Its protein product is CASSERESGYGYTF.

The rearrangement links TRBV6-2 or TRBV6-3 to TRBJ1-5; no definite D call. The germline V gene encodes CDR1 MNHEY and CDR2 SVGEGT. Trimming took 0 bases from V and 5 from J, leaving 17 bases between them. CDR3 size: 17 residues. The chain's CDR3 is CASSYSNLGGPHQPQHF. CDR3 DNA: TGTGCCAGCAGTTACTCGAACCTCGGCGGTCCCCATCAGCCCCAGCATTTT.